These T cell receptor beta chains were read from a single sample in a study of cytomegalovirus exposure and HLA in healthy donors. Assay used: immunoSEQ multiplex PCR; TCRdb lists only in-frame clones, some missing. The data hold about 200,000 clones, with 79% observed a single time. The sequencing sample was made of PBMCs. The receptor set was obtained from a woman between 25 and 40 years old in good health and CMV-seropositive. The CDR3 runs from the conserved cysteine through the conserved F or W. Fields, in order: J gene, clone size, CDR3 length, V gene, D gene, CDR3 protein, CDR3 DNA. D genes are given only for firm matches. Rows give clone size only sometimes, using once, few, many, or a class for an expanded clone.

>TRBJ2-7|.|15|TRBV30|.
CAWSVNGLEPYEQYF
TGTGCCTGGAGTGTAAATGGTCTGGAGCCCTACGAGCAGTACTTC
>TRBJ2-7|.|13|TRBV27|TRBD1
CASRPRTGGEQYF
TGTGCCAGCAGGCCTAGGACAGGGGGCGAGCAGTACTTC
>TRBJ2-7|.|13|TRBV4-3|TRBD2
CASSPHRGVEQYF
TGCGCCAGCAGCCCACACCGGGGGGTCGAGCAGTACTTC
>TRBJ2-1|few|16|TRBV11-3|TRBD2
CASSLTGTTLGGEQFF
TGTGCCAGCAGTCTGACCGGGACTACCCTAGGAGGTGAGCAGTTCTTC
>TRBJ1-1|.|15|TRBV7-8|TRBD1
CASSVQGTFEAEAFF
TGTGCCAGCAGCGTACAGGGGACGTTCGAAGCTGAAGCTTTCTTT
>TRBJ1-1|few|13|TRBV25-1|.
CASTQGESTEAFF
TGTGCCAGCACACAGGGTGAAAGCACTGAAGCTTTCTTT
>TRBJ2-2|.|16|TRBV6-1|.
CASSALRGVDTGELFF
TGTGCCAGCAGTGCCCTCAGGGGGGTAGACACCGGGGAGCTGTTTTTT
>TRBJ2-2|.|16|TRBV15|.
CATSDPRAVNTGELFF
TGTGCCACCAGTGACCCCAGGGCGGTGAACACCGGGGAGCTGTTTTTT
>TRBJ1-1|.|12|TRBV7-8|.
CASSLPAGSAFF
TGTGCCAGCAGCTTACCAGCCGGGTCAGCTTTCTTT
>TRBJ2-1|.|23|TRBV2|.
CASSEPLGLTRGIGAYLVNEQFF
TGTGCCAGCAGCGAACCCTTGGGGTTGACAAGGGGGATTGGGGCATATCTGGTCAATGAGCAGTTCTTC
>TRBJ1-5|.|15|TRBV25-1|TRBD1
CASSPGTVRNQPQHF
TGTGCCAGCAGTCCCGGGACAGTAAGGAATCAGCCCCAGCATTTT
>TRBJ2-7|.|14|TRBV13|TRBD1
CASSRQGASDEQYF
TGTGCCAGCAGCAGACAGGGGGCGTCGGACGAGCAGTACTTC
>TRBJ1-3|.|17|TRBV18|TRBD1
CASSPRSQGASGNTIYF
TGTGCCAGCTCACCACGGTCGCAGGGGGCATCTGGAAACACCATATATTTT
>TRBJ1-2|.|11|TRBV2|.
CASSQLGDYTF
TGTGCCAGCAGCCAGCTGGGAGACTACACCTTC
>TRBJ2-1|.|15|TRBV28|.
CASSLEGSGRSEQFF
TGTGCCAGCAGTTTGGAGGGTAGCGGCCGCTCCGAGCAGTTCTTC
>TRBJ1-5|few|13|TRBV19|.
CASSKGEIQPQHF
TGTGCCAGTAGTAAGGGGGAGATTCAGCCCCAGCATTTT
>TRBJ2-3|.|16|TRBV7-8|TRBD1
CASSGHRDRREDTQYF
TGTGCCAGCAGCGGGCACCGGGACAGGAGAGAAGATACGCAGTATTTT
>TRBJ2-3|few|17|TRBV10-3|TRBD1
CAISESGGTGGTDTQYF
TGTGCCATCAGTGAGTCGGGCGGGACAGGGGGTACAGATACGCAGTATTTT
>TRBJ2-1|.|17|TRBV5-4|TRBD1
CASSRTGTGFTYNEQFF
TGTGCCAGCAGCCGGACCGGGACAGGGTTTACCTACAATGAGCAGTTCTTC
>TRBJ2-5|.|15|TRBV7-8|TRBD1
CASSQGVGFEETQYF
TGTGCCAGCAGCCAGGGGGTGGGATTTGAAGAGACCCAGTACTTC
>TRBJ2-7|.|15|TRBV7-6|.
CASSRGGGMPREQYF
TGTGCCAGCAGCCGAGGGGGGGGGATGCCTCGCGAGCAGTACTTC
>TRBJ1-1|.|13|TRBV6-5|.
CASSRRRNTEAFF
TGTGCCAGCAGTCGACGGAGGAACACTGAAGCTTTCTTT
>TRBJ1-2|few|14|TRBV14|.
CASSLVSTGYGYTF
TGTGCCAGCAGCCTCGTATCGACAGGCTATGGCTACACCTTC
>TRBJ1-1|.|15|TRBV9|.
CASSATGHKNTEAFF
TGTGCCAGCAGCGCCACGGGACACAAGAACACTGAAGCTTTCTTT
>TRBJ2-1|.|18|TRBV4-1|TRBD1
CASSLDGGTGRQYNEQFF
TGCGCCAGCAGCCTAGACGGGGGGACAGGGCGGCAGTACAATGAGCAGTTCTTC
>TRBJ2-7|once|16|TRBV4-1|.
CASSQVGPADFYEQYF
TGCGCCAGCAGCCAAGTTGGCCCCGCAGATTTCTACGAGCAGTACTTC
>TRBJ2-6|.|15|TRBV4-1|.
CASSQVGPGANVLTF
TGCGCCAGCAGCCAAGTGGGGCCTGGGGCCAACGTCCTGACTTTC
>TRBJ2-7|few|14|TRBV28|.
CASSIQTRSYEQYF
TGTGCCAGCAGCATTCAGACACGCTCCTACGAGCAGTACTTC
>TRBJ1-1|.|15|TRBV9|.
CASSLFVGQNTEAFF
TGTGCCAGCAGCCTCTTTGTCGGACAGAACACTGAAGCTTTCTTT